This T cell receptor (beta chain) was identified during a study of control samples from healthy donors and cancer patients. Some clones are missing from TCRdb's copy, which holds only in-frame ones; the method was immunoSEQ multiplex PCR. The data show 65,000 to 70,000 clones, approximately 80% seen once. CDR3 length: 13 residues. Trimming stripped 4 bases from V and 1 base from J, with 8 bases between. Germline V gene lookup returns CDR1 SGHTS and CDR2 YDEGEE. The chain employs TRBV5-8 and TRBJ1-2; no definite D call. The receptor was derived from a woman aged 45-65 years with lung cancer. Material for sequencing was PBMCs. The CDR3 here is CASSPLLNYGYTF. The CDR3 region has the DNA TGTGCCAGCAGCCCGCTCCTTAACTATGGCTACACCTTC.